The entry that follows covers one TCR beta chain sequence. Its cognate antigen is unknown. These data are taken from a study of cytomegalovirus exposure and HLA in healthy donors. Study at large: Clustering assigned 81% of the roughly 400 genotyped donors to the Caucasian-associated ancestry cluster. Study findings and constraints: TCR beta V- and J-gene trimming, according to a later analysis, was linked to a missense DCLRE1C variant. A later analysis found that most CMV-associated TCR beta chains appeared HLA-restricted.

PCR primers comprised 60 Vbeta and 13 Jbeta primers. Repertoires were generated with immunoSEQ multiplex PCR, while TCRdb's copy carries only in-frame clones and drops some. The table shows around 100,000 clones, with 65% to 80% occurring only once. There were likely unrecorded immune exposures, though donors were nominally healthy when sampled. This CDR3 contains 13 residues. V was cut by 3 bases and J by 2 bases, with 5 bases left in between. From germline, CDR1 is SGHNT and CDR2 YENEEA. V and J are TRBV11-3 and TRBJ2-1; D unresolved. Sequencing used PBMCs. The receptor's source is a woman aged 50 to 65 in good health and CMV-seropositive. The CDR3 DNA sequence: TGTGCCAGCAGCTTTTCTCCCTACAATGAGCAGTTCTTC. This sequence encodes CASSFSPYNEQFF.